This entry lists 6 T cell receptor beta chains sequenced from one sample in a study of shared T cell receptors in the human thymus. Generated by immunoSEQ multiplex PCR, the TCRdb table keeps only in-frame clones and is missing some. The profile covers over 60,000 clones, with 90% to 95% appearing a single time and less than 0.04% taken by the ten largest. The sequencing input was thymocytes. These receptors were obtained from a human donor.

V usage is TRBV6-5 and J usage is TRBJ1-2, with D possibly being TRBD1 (6 bases). Germline V CDR1 and CDR2: MNHEY, SVGAGI. This CDR3 is 13 amino acids long. Deletions cut 8 bases from V and 7 bases from J, with 17 bases between. The DNA of the CDR3 is TGTGCCAGCGGGGAGCAGGGGCCAGGTGGCTACACCTTC. It codes for CASGEQGPGGYTF.

The chain is built from TRBV5-1 and TRBJ2-3; TRBD2 is a possible D gene (6 bases). Trimming cost V 0 bases and J 4 bases, with 9 bases left between them. Per germline, CDR1 SGHRS and CDR2 YFSETQ. CDR3 length equals 14 residues. The chain's CDR3 is CASSLVRGSDTQYF. CDR3 DNA: TGCGCCAGCAGCTTGGTGCGGGGCTCAGATACGCAGTATTTT.

V usage is TRBV23-1 and J usage is TRBJ1-3; D gene unclear. TRBV23-1 is known as an ORF, though its function is uncertain. This CDR3 comprises 13 residues. V lost 8 bases to trimming and J lost 5 bases, with 13 bases between them. CDR3 protein: CASRPGRRNTIYF. In DNA, the CDR3 is TGCGCCAGCCGACCCGGACGAAGAAACACCATATATTTT.

The chain joins TRBV27 to TRBJ2-7; 12 bases agree with TRBD2. The ends lost 5 bases at V and 2 bases at J; junction bases unmatched: 4. CDR1 is MNHEY, CDR2 SMNVEV, per germline (reference sequence). The CDR3 covers 15 residues. CDR3 DNA sequence: TGTGCCAGCAGTCCCGGACTAGCGGGGACCTACGAGCAGTACTTC. As protein: CASSPGLAGTYEQYF.

This clone was counted a single time. The chain combines TRBV18 with TRBJ1-5; TRBD1 aligns across 9 bases. Germline V gene sequence: CDR1 KGHSH, CDR2 LQKENI. The CDR3 extends over 20 amino acids. V shed 4 bases, J shed 0 bases, and the junction held 16 bases outside the gene matches. The CDR3 is CASSLVPGTGTSYSNQPQHF. CDR3 nucleotides: TGTGCCAGCTCACTGGTGCCCGGGACAGGGACATCTTATAGCAATCAGCCCCAGCATTTT. Full variable domain (missing parts from reference TRBV18 and TRBJ1-5): NAGVMQNPRHLVRRRGQEARLRCSPMKGHSHVYWYRQLPEEGLKFMVYLQKENIIDESGMPKERFSAEFPKEGPSILRIQQVVRGDSAAYFCASSLVPGTGTSYSNQPQHFGDGTRLSIL.

This clone was counted once. This chain uses TRBV11-2 with TRBJ2-1; TRBD2 agrees at 8 bases. J lost 8 bases, V lost 0 bases, and 9 bases had no gene match. The CDR3 has 16 amino acids. Looked up from germline, CDR1 is SGHAT and CDR2 is FQNNGV. The CDR3 region has the DNA TGTGCCAGCAGCTTAGATTGGCGGGGGGCCTATTATGAGCAGTTCTTC. Protein sequence: CASSLDWRGAYYEQFF.